This T cell receptor (beta chain) is drawn from a study of OX40 agonist ivuxolimab in advanced cancers. With regard to the full study: Ivuxolimab, which targeted the costimulatory receptor OX40 (CD134), was an agonistic, fully human IgG2 monoclonal antibody. Intravenous ivuxolimab was administered to patients every 2 weeks at six dose levels: 0.01, 0.1, 0.3, 1.5, 3 and 10 mg/kg. Of the roughly 50 dose-escalation patients, hepatocellular carcinoma was present in about 20, melanoma in around 15, renal cell carcinoma in 9 and head and neck cancer in 9. In the dose-escalation cohort, approximately 82% of patients were male, and the mean age was roughly 60 years with a range of about 20 to 90. Patients were allowed to have had prior anti-PD-1, anti-PD-L1 or anti-CTLA-4 therapy, and approximately 40% of the dose-escalation patients had previously received checkpoint inhibitors. Partial responses were achieved by three dose-escalation patients, of whom one had hepatocellular carcinoma and two had cutaneous melanoma. Peripheral TCRbeta sequencing aimed to test whether ivuxolimab altered TCR sequence diversity and caused clonal T-cell expansion. The monotherapy dose-escalation portion (N of about 50 patients) of the phase I ivuxolimab trial is reported in the paper.

As concerns this clone: No cognate antigen has been identified for it. No base quality values were provided; no much bigger clone lies one nucleotide off.

CDR1 and CDR2 are read off the germline V gene as SGHVS and FNYEAQ. V drops 5 bases and J drops 8 bases, leaving 10 bases in between. The CDR3 numbers 12 residues from cysteine through phenylalanine. The DNA shown is the 36-base CDR3, in frame from base 1. Genomic DNA was extracted from sorted cells for sequencing of the TCRbeta CDR3 region. The immunoSEQ Assay was used to sequence the TCRbeta CDR3 regions. TCRdb mirrors the immuneACCESS table, restricted to in-frame sequences. Some clones are absent from its copies; in checked studies, under half trace to an unresolved V gene, and the reason for the others is unknown. This sample lists tens of thousands of clones; approximately 80% were detected once. Clones ranked in the top ten supply 2% to 3% of the sample. The trial excluded patients who had a history of autoimmune disease or who were on systemic immunosuppression. In every dose cohort, peripheral blood was drawn for TCR sequencing at baseline, cycle 4 day 1, and cycle 7 day 1. Samples were obtained from an open-label, multicenter, first-in-human phase I dose-escalation trial of ivuxolimab. Adults with locally advanced or metastatic melanoma, renal cell carcinoma, hepatocellular carcinoma or head and neck squamous cell carcinoma were enrolled in the trial. Before TCR sequencing, CD4+ T cells and CD8+ T cells from peripheral blood were sorted into separate populations.

The study at large found these results: Partial responders in the 0.1-3.0 mg/kg groups had among the lowest normalized peripheral clonal expansion, especially among CD8+ T cells. After ivuxolimab, CD8+ T cells had more expanded clones than CD4+ T cells on average. Low levels of normalized T-cell clonal expansion were also seen in some patients who did not respond. At doses from 0.1 to 3.0 mg/kg, clonal expansion was seen in both CD4+ and CD8+ blood T cells between baseline and week 6. The antigen specificity of the peripheral T cells that underwent clonal expansion was not determined.

This TCR was sampled from an adult with an advanced solid tumor such as melanoma, head and neck, liver or kidney cancer. The rearrangement combines TRBV7-6 with TRBJ2-1, with the D segment identity uncertain. The sequencing used CD4+ or CD8+ T cells sorted from blood, collected in a trial of the OX40 agonist ivuxolimab. The CDR3 reads as follows: CASSQVGYEQFF. In nucleotides, the sequence is TGTGCCAGCAGCCAGGTGGGGTATGAGCAGTTCTTC.